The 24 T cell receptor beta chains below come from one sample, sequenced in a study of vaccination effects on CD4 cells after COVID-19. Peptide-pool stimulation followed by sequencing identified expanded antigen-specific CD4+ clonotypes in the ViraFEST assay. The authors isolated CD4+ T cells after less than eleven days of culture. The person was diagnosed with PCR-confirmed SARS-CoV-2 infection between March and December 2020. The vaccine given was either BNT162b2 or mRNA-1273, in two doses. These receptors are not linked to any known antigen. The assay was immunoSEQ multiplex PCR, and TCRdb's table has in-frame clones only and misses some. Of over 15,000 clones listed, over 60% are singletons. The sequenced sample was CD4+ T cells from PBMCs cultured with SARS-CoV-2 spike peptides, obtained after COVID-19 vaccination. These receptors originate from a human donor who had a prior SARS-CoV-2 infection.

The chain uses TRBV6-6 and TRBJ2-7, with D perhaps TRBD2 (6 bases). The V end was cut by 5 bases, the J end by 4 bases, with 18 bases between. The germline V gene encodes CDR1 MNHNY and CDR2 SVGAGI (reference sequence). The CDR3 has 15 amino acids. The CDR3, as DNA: TGTGCCAGCAGTCCGCCGAGGAGGGTAGTATACGAGCAGTACTTC. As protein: CASSPPRRVVYEQYF.

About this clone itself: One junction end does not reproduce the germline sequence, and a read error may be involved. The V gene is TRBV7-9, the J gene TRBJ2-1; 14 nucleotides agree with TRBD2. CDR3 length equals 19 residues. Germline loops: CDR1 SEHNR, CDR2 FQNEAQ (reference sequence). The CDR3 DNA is TGTGCCAGCAGCCTAGCGCCAATACAGGGACTAGCGGGAGCGGATGAGCAGTTCTTC. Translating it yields CASSLAPIQGLAGADEQFF.

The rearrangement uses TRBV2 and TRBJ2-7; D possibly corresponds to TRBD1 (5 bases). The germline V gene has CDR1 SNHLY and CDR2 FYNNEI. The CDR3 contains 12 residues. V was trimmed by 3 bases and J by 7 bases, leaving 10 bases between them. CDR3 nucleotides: TGTGCCAGCAGTGACAGGGCAGGGGAGCAGTACTTC. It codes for CASSDRAGEQYF.

This CDR3 is CASSRRDSNTNYGYTF. CDR3 in DNA: TGTGCCAGCAGCCGACGAGACAGCAACACCAACTATGGCTACACCTTC. V usage is TRBV4-2 and J usage is TRBJ1-2, with D possibly being TRBD1 (5 bases). The germline V and J ends were trimmed by 4 bases and 2 bases, with 17 bases remaining between them. Germline-derived CDR1 and CDR2 are LGHNA and YNFKEQ. This CDR3 contains 16 residues.

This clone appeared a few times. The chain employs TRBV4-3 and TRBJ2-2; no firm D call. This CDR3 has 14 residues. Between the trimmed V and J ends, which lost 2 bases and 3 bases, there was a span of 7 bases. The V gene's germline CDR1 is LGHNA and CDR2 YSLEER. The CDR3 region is CASSQLLDTGELFF. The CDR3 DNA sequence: TGCGCCAGCAGCCAACTGTTAGACACCGGGGAGCTGTTTTTT.

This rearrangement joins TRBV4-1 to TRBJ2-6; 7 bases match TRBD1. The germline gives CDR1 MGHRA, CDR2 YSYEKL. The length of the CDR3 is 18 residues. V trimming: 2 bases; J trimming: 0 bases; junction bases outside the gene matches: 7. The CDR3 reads CASSQRLQGTSGANVLTF. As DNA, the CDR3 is TGCGCCAGCAGCCAACGATTACAGGGGACCTCTGGGGCCAACGTCCTGACTTTC.

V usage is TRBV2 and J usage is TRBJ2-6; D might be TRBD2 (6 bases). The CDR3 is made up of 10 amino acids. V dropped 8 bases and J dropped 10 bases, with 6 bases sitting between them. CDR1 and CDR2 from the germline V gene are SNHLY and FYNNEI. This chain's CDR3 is CASGGNVLTF. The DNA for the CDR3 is TGTGCCAGCGGGGGGAACGTCCTGACTTTC.

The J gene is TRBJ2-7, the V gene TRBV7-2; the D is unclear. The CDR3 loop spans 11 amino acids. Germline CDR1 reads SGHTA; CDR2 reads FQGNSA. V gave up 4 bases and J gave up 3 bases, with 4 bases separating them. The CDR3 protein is CASSSYYEQYF. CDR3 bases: TGTGCCAGCAGCTCTTACTACGAGCAGTACTTC.

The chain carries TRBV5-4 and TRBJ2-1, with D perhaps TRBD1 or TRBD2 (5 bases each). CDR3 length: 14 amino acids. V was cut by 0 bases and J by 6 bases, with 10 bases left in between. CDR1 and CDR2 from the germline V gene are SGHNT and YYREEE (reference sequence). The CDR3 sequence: CASSLDFGGNEQFF. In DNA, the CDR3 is TGTGCCAGCAGCTTGGATTTTGGGGGCAATGAGCAGTTCTTC.

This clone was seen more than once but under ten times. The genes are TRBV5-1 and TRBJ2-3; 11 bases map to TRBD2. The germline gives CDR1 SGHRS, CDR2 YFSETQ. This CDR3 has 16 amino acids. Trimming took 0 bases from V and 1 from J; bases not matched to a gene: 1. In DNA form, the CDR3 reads TGCGCCAGCAGCTTGGGGGGACTAGCGGGCACAGATACGCAGTATTTT. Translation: CASSLGGLAGTDTQYF.

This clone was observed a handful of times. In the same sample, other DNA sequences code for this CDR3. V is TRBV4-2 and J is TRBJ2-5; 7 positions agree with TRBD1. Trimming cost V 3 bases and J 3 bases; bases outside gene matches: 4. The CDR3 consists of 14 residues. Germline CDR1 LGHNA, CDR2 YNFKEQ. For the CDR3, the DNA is TGTGCCAGCAGCCAGGGGACAGCGAAAGAGACCCAGTACTTC. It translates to CASSQGTAKETQYF.

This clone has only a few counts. The CDR3 DNA is TGTGCCAGCTCACCAGTCAGACACACAGATACGCAGTATTTT. This gives the protein CASSPVRHTDTQYF. The V and J genes are TRBV18 and TRBJ2-3; the D is unclear. Germline loops: CDR1 KGHSH, CDR2 LQKENI. Trimming removed 2 bases at V and 2 bases at J, with 8 bases between. The CDR3 runs 14 residues.

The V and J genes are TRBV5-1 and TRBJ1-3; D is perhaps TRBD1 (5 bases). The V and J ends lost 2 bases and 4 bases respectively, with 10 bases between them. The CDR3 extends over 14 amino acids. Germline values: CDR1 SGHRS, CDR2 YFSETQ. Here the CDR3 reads CASSFGASGNTIYF. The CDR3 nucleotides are TGCGCCAGCAGCTTTGGGGCTAGCGGAAACACCATATATTTT.

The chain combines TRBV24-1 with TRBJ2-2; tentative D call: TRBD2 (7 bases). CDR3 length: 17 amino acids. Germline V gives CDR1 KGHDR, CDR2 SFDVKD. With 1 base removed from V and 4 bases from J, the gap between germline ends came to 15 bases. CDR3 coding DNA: TGTGCCACCAGTGATTTCCGGTGGGGGGGCAGCACCGGGGAGCTGTTTTTT. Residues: CATSDFRWGGSTGELFF.

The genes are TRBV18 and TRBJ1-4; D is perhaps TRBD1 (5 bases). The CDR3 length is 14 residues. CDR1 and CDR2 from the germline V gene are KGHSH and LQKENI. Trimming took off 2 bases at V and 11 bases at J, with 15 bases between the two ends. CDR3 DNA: TGTGCCAGCTCACCATCCGGGGGAGACCGGAAACTGTTTTTT. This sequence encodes CASSPSGGDRKLFF.

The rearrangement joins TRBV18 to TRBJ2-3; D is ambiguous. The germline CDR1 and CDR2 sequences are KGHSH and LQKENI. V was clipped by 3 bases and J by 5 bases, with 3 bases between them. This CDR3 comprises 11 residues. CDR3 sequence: CASSPLDTQYF. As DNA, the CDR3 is TGTGCCAGCTCACCCTTAGATACGCAGTATTTT.

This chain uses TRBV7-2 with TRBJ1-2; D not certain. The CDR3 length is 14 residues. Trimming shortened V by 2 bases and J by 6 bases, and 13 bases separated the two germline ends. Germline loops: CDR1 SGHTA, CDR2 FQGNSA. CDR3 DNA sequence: TGTGCCAGCAGCTTATCCTCCCGGGTCAATGGCTACACCTTC. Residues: CASSLSSRVNGYTF.

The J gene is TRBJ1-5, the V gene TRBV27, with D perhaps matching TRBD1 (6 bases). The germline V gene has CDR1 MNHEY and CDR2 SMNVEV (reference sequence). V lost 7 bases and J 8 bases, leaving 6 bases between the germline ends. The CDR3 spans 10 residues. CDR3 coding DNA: TGTGCCAGCACAGGGGAGCCCCAGCATTTT. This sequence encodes CASTGEPQHF.

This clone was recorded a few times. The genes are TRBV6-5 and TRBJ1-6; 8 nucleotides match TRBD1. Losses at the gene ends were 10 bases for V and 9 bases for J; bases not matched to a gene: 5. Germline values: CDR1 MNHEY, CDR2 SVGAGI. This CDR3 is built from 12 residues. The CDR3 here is CATTDRVSPLHF. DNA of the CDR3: TGTGCCACCACGGACAGGGTTTCACCCCTCCACTTT.

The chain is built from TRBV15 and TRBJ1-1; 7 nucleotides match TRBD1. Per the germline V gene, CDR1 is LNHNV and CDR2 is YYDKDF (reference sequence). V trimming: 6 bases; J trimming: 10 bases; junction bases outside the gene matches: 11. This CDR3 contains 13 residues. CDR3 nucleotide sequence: TGTGCCACCAGTGCGGCATTCGACAGGGTAGCTTTCTTT. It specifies CATSAAFDRVAFF.

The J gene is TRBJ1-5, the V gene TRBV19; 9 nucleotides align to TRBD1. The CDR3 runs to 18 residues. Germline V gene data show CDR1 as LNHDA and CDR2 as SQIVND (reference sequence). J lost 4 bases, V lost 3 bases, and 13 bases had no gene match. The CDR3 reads CASSIPPGQGLMNQPQHF. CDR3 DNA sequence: TGTGCCAGTAGTATCCCCCCGGGACAGGGACTTATGAATCAGCCCCAGCATTTT.

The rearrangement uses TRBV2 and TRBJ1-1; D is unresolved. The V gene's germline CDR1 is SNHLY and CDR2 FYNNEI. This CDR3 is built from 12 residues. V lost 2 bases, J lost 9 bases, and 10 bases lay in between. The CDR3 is CASSEYSVQAFF. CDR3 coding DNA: TGTGCCAGCAGTGAATACTCGGTTCAAGCTTTCTTT.

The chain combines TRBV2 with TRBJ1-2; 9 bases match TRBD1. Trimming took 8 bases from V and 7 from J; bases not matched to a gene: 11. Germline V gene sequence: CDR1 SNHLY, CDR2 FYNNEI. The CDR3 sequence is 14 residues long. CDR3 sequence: CASSRDRVYGGYTF. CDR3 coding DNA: TGTGCCAGCTCCAGGGACAGGGTTTATGGTGGCTACACCTTC.

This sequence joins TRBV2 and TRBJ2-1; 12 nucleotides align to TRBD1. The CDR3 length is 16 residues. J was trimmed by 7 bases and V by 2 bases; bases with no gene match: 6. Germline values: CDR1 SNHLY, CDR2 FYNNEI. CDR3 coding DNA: TGTGCCAGCAGTGAATGGGACAGGGGGCGAGTGAATGAGCAGTTCTTC. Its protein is CASSEWDRGRVNEQFF.